This T cell receptor (beta chain) was observed in a study of cytomegalovirus exposure and HLA in healthy donors. Overall study results and limits: Associated with cytomegalovirus, according to the listing, were some 150 TCR beta chains. In a later analysis, HLA-C alleles had the fewest associated TCRs, DRB1 alleles the most. The study found most TCR sequences rare, yet found some public TCRs in many donors.

Concerning this clone: Its cognate antigen is unknown.

V was pared by 2 bases and J by 5 bases, with 10 bases between. This CDR3 has 13 residues. Germline V lookup: CDR1 KGHSH, CDR2 LQKENI. All the people who gave samples were healthy bone marrow donors. The PCR had 60 Vbeta and 13 Jbeta primers. Only in-frame clones appear in the TCRdb table, and some are missing; sequencing was by immunoSEQ multiplex PCR. There are 200,000 to 250,000 clones in the sample; approximately 78% occur only once, and 2.9% lies in the top ten. Sequencing used PBMCs. This TCR was recovered from a man younger than 40 in good health and CMV-seronegative. The chain has TRBV18 and TRBJ2-7; no clear D. The CDR3 region is CASSPGRPDEQYF. CDR3 in DNA: TGTGCCAGCTCACCAGGGCGCCCTGACGAGCAGTACTTC.